This T cell receptor beta chain was recorded in a study of T-cell reconstitution after alpha-beta-depleted transplantation in children. Regarding the study as a whole: When one year had passed after transplant, most T-cell counts and diversity came from newly produced T cells. Where alpha-beta T cells came from about two months after transplant was reportedly several hundred expanded graft clones.

Unique molecular identifiers tagged the TCRbeta library. TCRdb re-called the PCR reads through MiXCR, storing one row per CDR3 protein. The data show about 580,000 distinct CDR3 sequences, around 27% seen once. This clonotype appeared a few times. Its antigen is not known. The germline V gene has CDR1 SGHRS and CDR2 YFSETQ. Trimming took off 0 bases at V and 0 bases at J, with 13 bases between the two ends. The CDR3 has 17 residues. This rearrangement joins TRBV5-1 to TRBJ2-1; D remains unclear. Specimen: PBMCs, collected before TCRalphabeta/CD19-depleted stem cell transplant. This receptor was taken from a boy younger than two with Wiskott-Aldrich syndrome, due to receive a stem cell transplant. CDR3 sequence reads: CASSLVAFSSSYNEQFF. The CDR3 coding sequence is TGCGCCAGCAGCTTGGTTGCCTTTTCTAGCTCCTACAATGAGCAGTTCTTC.